Each of the 5 T cell receptor beta chains below was sequenced from the same sample in a study of OX40 agonist ivuxolimab in advanced cancers. Using immunoSEQ multiplex PCR, the repertoire was profiled, and TCRdb retains in-frame clones only, with some absent. Of 9,500 to 13,000 clones listed, approximately 80% are singletons. The sample was CD4+ or CD8+ T cells sorted from blood, taken in a trial of the OX40 agonist ivuxolimab. These receptors were taken from an adult with an advanced solid tumor such as melanoma, head and neck, liver or kidney cancer.

This clone has only a few counts. The chain has TRBV28 and TRBJ1-2; 7 bases agree with TRBD1. The V segment lost 5 bases and the J segment 6 bases; nucleotides outside the gene matches: 9. CDR1 MDHEN and CDR2 SYDVKM come from the germline V gene. The CDR3 spans 14 residues. In DNA, the CDR3 is TGTGCCAGCAGTCAAGACAGGGTTATAGATGGCTACACCTTC. As protein: CASSQDRVIDGYTF.

J is TRBJ2-2 and V is TRBV13; 15 bases fit TRBD2. Trimming removed 0 bases from V and 5 bases from J; junction bases left unmatched: 7. Germline CDR1 is PRHDT and CDR2 is FYEKMQ (reference sequence). The CDR3 totals 19 residues. As DNA, the CDR3 is TGTGCCAGCAGCTTAGGCCTCTTGGGACTAGCGGGAGGTACCGGGGAGCTGTTTTTT. The encoded protein is CASSLGLLGLAGGTGELFF.

This rearrangement joins TRBV6-5 to TRBJ1-1; 8 bases are a match to TRBD1. The V segment lost 5 bases and the J segment 8 bases; nucleotides outside the gene matches: 4. This CDR3 has 12 residues. Germline CDR1 reads MNHEY; CDR2 reads SVGAGI. This CDR3 is CASSSRDREAFF. In nucleotides, the CDR3 is TGTGCCAGCAGTAGCCGGGACAGGGAAGCTTTCTTT.

V is TRBV13 and J is TRBJ1-2, with D maybe TRBD1 (6 bases). The V end lost 9 bases, the J end lost 5 bases, and 16 bases lay between the germline ends. CDR1 PRHDT and CDR2 FYEKMQ come from the germline V gene (reference sequence). This CDR3 has 13 amino acids. The CDR3 sequence: CASRRGAGYGYTF. CDR3 sequence (DNA): TGTGCCAGTCGCCGGGGGGCTGGGTATGGCTACACCTTC.

This chain joins TRBV30 and TRBJ2-7; 7 positions agree with TRBD1. This CDR3 has 14 amino acids. Losses at the gene ends were 2 bases for V and 2 bases for J; bases not matched to a gene: 6. Germline V CDR1 and CDR2: GTSNPN, SVGIG (reference sequence). The CDR3 here is CAWSLGTATYEQYF. CDR3 in DNA: TGTGCCTGGAGTCTAGGGACAGCAACCTACGAGCAGTACTTC.